The 6 T cell receptor beta chains given below trace back to one sample, sequenced in a study of control samples from healthy donors and cancer patients. TCRdb's copy holds only in-frame clones and misses some; the assay was immunoSEQ multiplex PCR. The sample consists of about 110,000 clones, 90% of them appearing once. Sequencing used blood. The receptors here all came from a human donor in good health. The donor label of this sample is uncertain.

The sample holds one count of this clone. This rearrangement joins TRBV2 to TRBJ2-5, with 7 bases fitting TRBD2. CDR1 and CDR2 (germline): SNHLY, FYNNEI. V was pared by 4 bases and J by 0 bases, with 5 bases of the junction left unmatched. This CDR3 is built from 15 residues. CDR3 DNA sequence: TGTGCCAGCAGTGCGTTGCGGGGGTACCAAGAGACCCAGTACTTC. Its protein is CASSALRGYQETQYF.

The chain links TRBV12-3 or TRBV12-4 to TRBJ1-1; weak D call: TRBD1 (5 bases). There are 11 residues in the CDR3. Trimming stripped 3 bases from V and 11 bases from J, with 10 bases between. Written as DNA, the CDR3 is TGTGCCAGCAGTTTGGGGGGGTATGCTTTCTTT. Its protein is CASSLGGYAFF.

The gene calls are TRBV10-3 and TRBJ2-1; 8 bases map to TRBD2. Germline assignment: CDR1 ENHRY and CDR2 SYGVKD. The V and J ends lost 5 bases and 5 bases, in that order; junction bases with no gene match: 8. This CDR3 comprises 15 residues. This CDR3 is CAISRSGVQDNEQFF. DNA for the CDR3: TGTGCCATCAGTCGTAGCGGGGTTCAGGACAATGAGCAGTTCTTC.

V and J are TRBV7-7 and TRBJ2-5; the match to TRBD1 covers 9 bases. The CDR3 has 15 amino acids. Losses at the gene ends were 4 bases for V and 4 bases for J; bases not matched to a gene: 7. The germline gives CDR1 SSHAT, CDR2 FNYEAQ (reference sequence). This CDR3 reads CASSSYRGQGETQYF. The CDR3 region has the DNA TGTGCCAGCAGCTCCTACAGGGGGCAGGGAGAGACCCAGTACTTC.

The rearrangement joins TRBV9 to TRBJ1-1; 8 bases line up with TRBD1. The J segment lost 10 bases and the V segment lost 0 bases, leaving 5 bases of the junction unmatched. Germline CDR1 is SGDLS and CDR2 is YYNGEE. CDR3 length: 13 amino acids. CDR3 nucleotide sequence: TGTGCCAGCAGCGTAGGGACAGGGACTCCAGCTTTCTTT. This sequence encodes CASSVGTGTPAFF.

This chain connects TRBV9 to TRBJ2-7; 8 bases align to TRBD1. With 3 bases clipped from V and 1 base from J, the junction kept 6 bases outside the gene matches. The CDR3 length is 15 residues. The V gene's germline CDR1 is SGDLS and CDR2 YYNGEE. In DNA, the CDR3 is TGTGCCAGCAGCGCCGGGACAGGACTTTCCTACGAGCAGTACTTC. Protein sequence: CASSAGTGLSYEQYF.